The TCR beta chain under discussion was sequenced for a study of cytomegalovirus exposure and HLA in healthy donors. Across the study: An early data release held about 85 million unique TCRs from HLA-typed donors.

This clone has only one observation. Its antigen is undetermined. The germline gene is not matched at one end of the junction; a read error may be the cause. PCR used 60 Vbeta primers and 13 Jbeta primers. Some clones are missing from TCRdb's copy, which holds only in-frame ones; the method was immunoSEQ multiplex PCR. The sample holds about 90,000 clones, 62% seen once. This CDR3 is built from 13 residues. Per germline, CDR1 LGHNA and CDR2 YSLEER. General study findings and limits: Immune exposure information available was restricted to CMV serostatus.

The V and J genes are TRBV4-3 and TRBJ1-1, with 7 bases lining up with TRBD1. The sequence was collected from a woman in her thirties in good health and CMV-seropositive. Sequenced sample: PBMCs. CDR3 sequence: CASRQTGVFVAFF. The CDR3 DNA sequence: TGCGCCAGCCGCCAAACAGGGGTATTCGTAGCTTTCTTT.